This TCR beta chain originates from a study of blood T cells in healthy people across ages. The people who gave samples were healthy Caucasians from Russia, aged roughly 6 to 100. A second PCR of roughly 7 to 11 cycles used a sample-barcoded 5' primer and a J-beta primer mix. TCRdb used MiXCR to reprocess the 5' RACE reads, holding one entry per CDR3 protein. The data hold 500,000 to 550,000 distinct CDR3 sequences, with around 24% observed a single time. CDR1 DFQATT and CDR2 SNEGSKA come from the germline V gene (reference sequence). The CDR3 loop spans 13 amino acids. In its sample, this clonotype was seen a few times. The sample also formed part of further work on T cells of mothers and their children.

The sequencing input was blood. The clonotype was recovered from a boy under 18 in good health. The chain joins TRBV20-1 to TRBJ2-5; 7 positions match TRBD2. The last part of the DNA fits TRBJ2-7 better; the J call may be wrong. The CDR3, as DNA: TGCAGTGCTGTACCCGGGACTAAGTACGAGCAGTACTTC. Translated, it gives CSAVPGTKYEQYF.